The rows below give T cell receptor beta chains drawn from one sample of a study of identical twins. TCRdb fed the 5' RACE reads into MiXCR, producing one record per CDR3 protein. This sample has about 340,000 distinct CDR3 sequences, with roughly an eighth found just once. This same sample was also part of a study on yellow fever vaccine responses in identical twins.

Material: CD8+ T cells sorted from blood. The receptor source for this set is a woman between 18 and 29 years old in good health. CDR3s include the opening cysteine and the closing phenylalanine or tryptophan. The D gene is left open where the match is weak. Size is omitted from some rows. Given values are once, few, many or a class for expanded clones.

V: TRBV12-3/TRBV12-4
size: few
J: TRBJ2-3
D: .
CDR3: CASSLGQDTQYF
DNA: TGTGCCAGCAGTTTAGGACAAGATACGCAGTATTTT

V: TRBV4-2
size: few
J: TRBJ2-1
D: TRBD2
CDR3: CASSRPGLAGGSGYNEQFF
DNA: TGTGCCAGCAGCCGACCGGGACTAGCGGGAGGTAGCGGTTACAATGAGCAGTTCTTC

V: TRBV10-3
size: .
J: TRBJ2-1
D: TRBD2
CDR3: CAISYGLAGGLISYNEQFF
DNA: TGTGCCATCAGTTACGGACTAGCGGGGGGGCTGATATCCTACAATGAGCAGTTCTTC

V: TRBV12-3/TRBV12-4
size: many
J: TRBJ2-1
D: .
CDR3: CASSWSRDEQFF
DNA: TGTGCCAGCAGTTGGAGCAGGGATGAGCAGTTCTTC

V: TRBV15
size: .
J: TRBJ2-1
D: TRBD2
CDR3: CATSRSPQASGRSNEQFF
DNA: TGTGCCACCAGCCGAAGCCCCCAAGCTAGCGGGAGAAGTAATGAGCAGTTCTTC

V: TRBV12-5
size: few
J: TRBJ1-6
D: .
CDR3: CASGLGGQLDSPLHF
DNA: TGTGCTAGTGGTTTGGGCGGACAGTTAGATTCACCCCTCCACTTT

V: TRBV20-1
size: .
J: TRBJ2-1
D: .
CDR3: CSARDWAGHNEQFF
DNA: TGCAGTGCTAGGGACTGGGCGGGGCACAATGAGCAGTTCTTC

V: TRBV12-3/TRBV12-4
size: .
J: TRBJ2-5
D: .
CDR3: CASSSQGWLGETQYF
DNA: TGTGCCAGCAGTAGTCAGGGATGGCTGGGGGAGACCCAGTACTTC

V: TRBV2
size: .
J: TRBJ2-3
D: TRBD1
CDR3: CASREQGDTQYF
DNA: TGTGCCAGCAGGGAACAGGGGGATACGCAGTATTTT

V: TRBV4-2
size: many
J: TRBJ2-1
D: .
CDR3: CASSQETGLTYNEQFF
DNA: TGTGCCAGCAGCCAAGAAACAGGGCTCACCTACAATGAGCAGTTCTTC